This T cell receptor (beta chain) stems from a study of neurological immune-mediated disorders. At least ten counts were recorded for this clonotype. Looked up from germline, CDR1 is MNHEY and CDR2 is SVGAGI. CDR3 length: 13 amino acids. V lost 6 bases and J 2 bases, leaving 10 bases between the germline ends. A single record per CDR3 protein comes from TCRdb applying MiXCR to the 5' RACE reads. Of 40,000 or so distinct CDR3 sequences in the sample, roughly 2.5% were seen once. Sequencing was performed on PBMCs. The source of this sequence is a man between 50 and 59 years old with multiple sclerosis. The chain employs TRBV6-5 and TRBJ1-1; a possible D gene is TRBD1 (5 bases). CDR3 sequence: CASSRDYNTEAFF. The CDR3 DNA sequence: TGTGCCAGCAGCCGGGACTATAACACTGAAGCTTTCTTT.